These 9 T cell receptor beta chains were all obtained from the same sample, sequenced in a study of regulatory T cells in long-lasting Graves disease. Arm-PCR of CDR3 regions and iRepertoire HTBI primers were the basis on which TCR beta libraries were built. Each CDR3 protein gets one entry after TCRdb re-called the multiplex PCR reads with MiXCR. The sample records about 430,000 distinct CDR3 sequences, around 20% being singletons. As for time point: persistent/refractory GD, antithyroid drugs over 5 years with positive TRAb. RNA extracted from PBMCs served as the sequencing template. This specimen was peripheral blood mononuclear cells (PBMCs), taken when the disease was refractory, from a patient treated with antithyroid drugs. The origin of the receptors is a female donor with Graves disease.

This clonotype was observed at least ten times. This chain links TRBV6-1 with TRBJ2-7; D call uncertain. V lost 7 bases and J lost 6, with 16 bases in between. This CDR3 has 13 amino acids. CDR1 MNHNS and CDR2 SASEGT come from the germline V gene. The CDR3 loop reads CASTERLTGEQYF. CDR3 nucleotide sequence: TGTGCCAGCACCGAACGTCTAACTGGCGAGCAGTACTTC.

This clonotype has a count of ten or more. The chain employs TRBV27 and TRBJ2-5; perhaps D is TRBD1 or TRBD2 (5 bases each). The V end lost 6 bases, the J end lost 4 bases, and 15 bases lay between the germline ends. CDR3 length equals 14 residues. The germline gives CDR1 MNHEY, CDR2 SMNVEV (reference sequence). The CDR3 protein is CASSLYWDGETQYF. In nucleotides, the CDR3 is TGTGCCAGCAGCCTTTATTGGGACGGAGAGACCCAGTACTTC.

The chain links TRBV14 to TRBJ2-5; TRBD2 might be the D (6 bases). CDR3 length: 17 amino acids. Germline V gene data show CDR1 as SGHDN and CDR2 as FVKESK. The germline V and J ends were trimmed by 6 bases and 0 bases, with 20 bases remaining between them. In DNA form, the CDR3 reads TGTGCCAGCAGTCCTACGGGGGTCGCAGCGTACCAAGAGACCCAGTACTTC. Its translation is CASSPTGVAAYQETQYF.

This clonotype was detected ten times or more. The chain joins TRBV7-2 to TRBJ1-6; maybe TRBD1 (5 bases). CDR1 SGHTA and CDR2 FQGNSA come from the germline V gene. The V gene lost 0 bases and the J gene lost 10 bases, with 13 bases spanning the gap. The CDR3 runs 15 residues. The CDR3 reads CASSLAAVWGSPLHF. The CDR3 DNA sequence: TGTGCCAGCAGCTTAGCGGCAGTCTGGGGCTCACCCCTCCACTTT.

This clonotype was found many times. The chain employs TRBV12-3 or TRBV12-4 and TRBJ1-2; D gene unclear. Trimming left V 2 bases short and J 4 bases short, with 5 bases between. This CDR3 region has 12 residues. The chain's CDR3 is CASSLTPYGYTF. CDR3 in DNA: TGTGCCAGCAGTTTAACCCCCTATGGCTACACCTTC.

This clonotype was seen many times. V gene TRBV14 combines with J gene TRBJ1-1; D gene ambiguous. Germline V CDR1 and CDR2: SGHDN, FVKESK. CDR3 length: 12 residues. Trimming left V 4 bases short and J 4 bases short, with 7 bases between. In nucleotides, the CDR3 is TGTGCCAGCAGCCGGATCGGCACTGAAGCTTTCTTT. This encodes CASSRIGTEAFF.

This clonotype was observed at least ten times. J is TRBJ2-7 and V is TRBV3-1; a possible D gene is TRBD1 (5 bases). This CDR3 has 15 amino acids. V lost 0 bases, J lost 3 bases, and 12 bases lay in between. Germline values: CDR1 LGHDT, CDR2 YNNKEL (reference sequence). The CDR3 DNA follows: TGTGCCAGCAGCCAAGATATAACAGGTATCTACGAGCAGTACTTC. Residues: CASSQDITGIYEQYF.

Notes on this clonotype: Just one base apart from a much larger clone, this may be a read error. The rearrangement joins TRBV20-1 to TRBJ2-7, with D unresolved. Trimming cost V 0 bases and J 4 bases, with 10 bases left between them. The CDR3 spans 13 residues. Germline CDR1 is DFQATT and CDR2 is SNEGSKA (reference sequence). This chain's CDR3 is CSARETWRYEQYF. CDR3 sequence (DNA): TGCAGTGCTAGAGAGACATGGCGTTACGAGCAGTACTTC.

This clonotype was recorded at least ten times. This chain joins TRBV12-3 or TRBV12-4 and TRBJ1-4; TRBD1 might be the D (6 bases). Trimming removed 3 bases from V and 7 bases from J, with 18 bases in between. The CDR3 length is 16 residues. CDR3 in amino acids: CASSFPHRDVFEKLFF. CDR3 sequence (DNA): TGTGCCAGCAGTTTCCCTCACAGGGATGTTTTTGAAAAACTGTTTTTT.